This T cell receptor beta chain was sequenced for a study of T cell repertoires in aging, cancer and after chemotherapy. Whole-study context: The whole study produced a dataset of some 9 million TCR reads. Notes on the study in general: Rebound thymic output was suggested by rising median generation probability during chemotherapy in each cancer cohort.

A mixed TRB-A/B primer pool amplified rearranged TRB by multiplex touch-down PCR. TCRdb fed the multiplex PCR reads into MiXCR, producing one record per CDR3 protein. The sample carries about 3,500 distinct CDR3 sequences, roughly 34% recorded once. CDR3 length: 16 residues. V trimming: 3 bases; J trimming: 1 base; junction bases outside the gene matches: 6. CDR1 and CDR2 (germline): KGHSH, LQKENI. Peripheral blood genomic DNA, not sorted cells or RNA, was the template. With respect to this clonotype: Antigen specificity is unknown.

The source material was blood. The clonotype was recovered from a human donor in good health. This chain links TRBV18 with TRBJ1-1; 9 nucleotides align to TRBD1. The CDR3 loop is CASSPPGQGENTEAFF. In nucleotides, the CDR3 is TGTGCCAGCTCACCTCCGGGACAGGGCGAGAACACTGAAGCTTTCTTT.